The count of the clone carrying this T cell receptor (beta chain) is one. No antigen is known for it. Fresh peripheral blood, about 10 ml, was the PBMC source. RNA served as the template for amplifying TCR beta CDR3 regions. RT-PCR with HTBI primers came first, then second-round multiplex PCR. From the multiplex PCR reads, TCRdb called clonotypes with MiXCR, one entry per CDR3 protein. There are 740,000 or so distinct CDR3 sequences in the sample; roughly two fifths occur only once, and 44% lies in the top ten. These data come from a study of Graves' ophthalmopathy and Graves' hyperthyroidism. General study results and limits: As the model predicted ophthalmopathy progression, it achieved a sensitivity of 65% to 71% and a specificity of more than 72%. Blood repertoires reportedly contained most expanded thyroid clonotypes above 0.001 frequency.

The junction had 10 bases not matched to a gene; V was cut back by 3 bases and J by 5 bases. This CDR3 comprises 15 residues. CDR1 is DFQATT, CDR2 SNEGSKA, per germline (reference sequence). This rearrangement joins TRBV20-1 to TRBJ2-5, with 9 positions matching TRBD2. This clonotype was sampled from an adult man with Graves' ophthalmopathy. Sequencing input: peripheral blood. CDR3 DNA sequence: TGCAGTGCTAGTAAGAGGGCGGGGGGGATGGAGACCCAGTACTTC. The encoded protein is CSASKRAGGMETQYF.